The clone carrying this T cell receptor beta chain was seen only a few times. With 3 bases clipped from V and 7 bases from J, the junction kept 5 bases outside the gene matches. This CDR3 contains 14 residues. The germline CDR1 and CDR2 sequences are ENHRY and SYGVKD. TCRdb re-analysed the 5' RACE reads in MiXCR, keeping a single row per CDR3 protein. The sample yields 450,000 to 550,000 distinct CDR3 sequences, 15% to 20% seen once. The data are from a study of T cells after yellow fever vaccination. Here the sequenced sample was PBMCs, taken 15 days after the yellow fever booster vaccination. The TCR comes from a man younger than 40 who received the YFV17D yellow fever vaccine. This chain links TRBV10-3 with TRBJ2-5, with 10 bases aligning to TRBD2. The CDR3 coding sequence is TGTGCCATCAGTGAAGGGCTAGCGGGAGTGACCCAGTACTTC. Protein: CAISEGLAGVTQYF.